This T cell receptor (beta chain) was captured in a study of blood T cell repertoires in COVID-19. The assay was immunoSEQ multiplex PCR, and TCRdb's table has in-frame clones only and misses some. In the table there are under 150,000 clones, over 70% of which are singletons. Germline V lookup: CDR1 MNHEY, CDR2 SVGAGI. The V and J ends lost 9 bases and 1 base respectively, with 6 bases between them. This CDR3 contains 11 residues. Source material: peripheral blood. The clonotype comes from a man aged 50-60 years with acute or convalescent COVID-19. This chain links TRBV6-5 with TRBJ1-1; D is unresolved. The CDR3 nucleotides are TGTGCCAGTGAGGGGAACACTGAAGCTTTCTTT. Amino acids: CASEGNTEAFF.